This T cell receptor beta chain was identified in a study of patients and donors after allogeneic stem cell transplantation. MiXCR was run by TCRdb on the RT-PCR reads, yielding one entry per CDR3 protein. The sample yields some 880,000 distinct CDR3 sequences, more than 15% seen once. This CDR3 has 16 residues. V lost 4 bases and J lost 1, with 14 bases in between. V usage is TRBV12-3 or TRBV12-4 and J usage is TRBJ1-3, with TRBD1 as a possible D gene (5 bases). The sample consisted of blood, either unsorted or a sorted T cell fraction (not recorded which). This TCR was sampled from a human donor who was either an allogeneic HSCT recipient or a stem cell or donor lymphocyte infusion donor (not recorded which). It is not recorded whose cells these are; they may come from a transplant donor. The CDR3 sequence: CASSWGEGRSGNTIYF. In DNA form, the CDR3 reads TGTGCCAGCAGTTGGGGCGAGGGGCGATCTGGAAACACCATATATTTT.